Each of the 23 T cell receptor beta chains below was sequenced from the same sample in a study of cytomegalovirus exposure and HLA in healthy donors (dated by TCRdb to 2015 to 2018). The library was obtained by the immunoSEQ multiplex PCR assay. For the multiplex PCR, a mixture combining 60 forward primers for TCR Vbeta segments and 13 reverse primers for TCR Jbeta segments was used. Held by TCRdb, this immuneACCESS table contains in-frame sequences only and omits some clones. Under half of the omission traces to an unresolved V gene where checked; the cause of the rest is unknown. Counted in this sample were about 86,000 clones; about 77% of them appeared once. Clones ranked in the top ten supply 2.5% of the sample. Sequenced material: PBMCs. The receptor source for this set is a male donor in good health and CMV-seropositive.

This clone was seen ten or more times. CDR3 sequence reads: CASSDSTYEQYF. The DNA of the CDR3 is TGTGCCAGCAGCGACAGCACCTACGAGCAGTACTTC. This chain uses TRBV11-2 with TRBJ2-7; tentatively, D is TRBD1 (5 bases). Deletions cut 5 bases from V and 2 bases from J, with 7 bases between. CDR1 and CDR2 (germline): SGHAT, FQNNGV. This CDR3 contains 12 residues. Variable domain in full (rest from reference TRBV11-2 and TRBJ2-7): EAGVAQSPRYKIIEKRQSVAFWCNPISGHATLYWYQQILGQGPKLLIQFQNNGVVDDSQLPKDRFSAERLKGVDSTLKIQPAKLEDSAVYLCASSDSTYEQYFGPGTRLTVT.

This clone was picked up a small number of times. For the CDR3, the DNA is TGTGCCAGCTCTGAACCCTCACTAGCGGGACTAGAGACCCAGTACTTC. It encodes CASSEPSLAGLETQYF. This chain connects TRBV28 to TRBJ2-5; 10 bases map to TRBD2. With 8 bases clipped from V and 4 bases from J, the junction kept 13 bases outside the gene matches. The germline gives CDR1 MDHEN, CDR2 SYDVKM. The CDR3 loop spans 16 amino acids.

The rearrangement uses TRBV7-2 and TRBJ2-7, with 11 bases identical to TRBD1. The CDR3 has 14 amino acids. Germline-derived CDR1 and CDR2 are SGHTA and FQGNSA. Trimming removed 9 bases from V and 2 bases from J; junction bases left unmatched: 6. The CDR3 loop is CASGRTGGAYEQYF. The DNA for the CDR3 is TGTGCCAGTGGAAGGACAGGGGGCGCCTACGAGCAGTACTTC. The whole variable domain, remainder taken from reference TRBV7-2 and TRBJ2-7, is GAGVSQSPSNKVTEKGKDVELRCDPISGHTALYWYRQSLGQGLEFLIYFQGNSAPDKSGLPSDRFSAERTGGSVSTLTIQRTQQEDSAVYLCASGRTGGAYEQYFGPGTRLTVT.

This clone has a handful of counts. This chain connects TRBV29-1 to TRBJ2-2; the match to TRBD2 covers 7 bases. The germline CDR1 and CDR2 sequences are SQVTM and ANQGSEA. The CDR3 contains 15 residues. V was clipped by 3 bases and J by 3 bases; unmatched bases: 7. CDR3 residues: CSVEGGGSYTGELFF. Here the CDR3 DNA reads TGCAGCGTTGAGGGGGGAGGGTCTTACACCGGGGAGCTGTTTTTT.

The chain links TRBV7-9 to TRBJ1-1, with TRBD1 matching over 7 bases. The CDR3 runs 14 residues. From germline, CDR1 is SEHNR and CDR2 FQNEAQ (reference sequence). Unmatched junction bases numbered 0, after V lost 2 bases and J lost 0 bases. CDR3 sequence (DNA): TGTGCCAGCAGCTTAACAGGGGTGAACACTGAAGCTTTCTTT. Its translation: CASSLTGVNTEAFF.

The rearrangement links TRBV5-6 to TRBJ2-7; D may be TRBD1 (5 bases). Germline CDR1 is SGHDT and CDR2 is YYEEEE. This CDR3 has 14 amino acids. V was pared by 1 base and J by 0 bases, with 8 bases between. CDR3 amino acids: CASSLTGSSYEQYF. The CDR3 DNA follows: TGTGCCAGCAGCTTGACAGGCAGCTCCTACGAGCAGTACTTC.

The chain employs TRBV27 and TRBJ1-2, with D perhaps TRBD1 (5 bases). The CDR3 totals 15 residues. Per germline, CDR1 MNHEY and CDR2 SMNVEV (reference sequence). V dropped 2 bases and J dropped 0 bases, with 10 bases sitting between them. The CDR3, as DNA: TGTGCCAGCAGTTTAATAACAGGTCCTAACTATGGCTACACCTTC. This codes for CASSLITGPNYGYTF.

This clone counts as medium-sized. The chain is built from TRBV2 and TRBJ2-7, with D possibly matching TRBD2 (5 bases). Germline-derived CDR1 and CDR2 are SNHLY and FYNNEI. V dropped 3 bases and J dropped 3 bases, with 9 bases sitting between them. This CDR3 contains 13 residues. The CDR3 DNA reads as TGTGCCAGCAGTGATTCGGGGAACTACGAGCAGTACTTC. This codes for CASSDSGNYEQYF.

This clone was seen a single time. The CDR3 sequence: CASSFYKTPGTSGYEQYF. Written as DNA, the CDR3 is TGTGCCAGCAGTTTCTACAAAACCCCCGGGACTAGCGGCTACGAGCAGTACTTC. The V gene is TRBV27, the J gene TRBJ2-7, with 11 bases aligning to TRBD2. CDR3 size: 18 residues. Germline V lookup: CDR1 MNHEY, CDR2 SMNVEV (reference sequence). V was clipped by 3 bases and J by 3 bases; unmatched bases: 13.

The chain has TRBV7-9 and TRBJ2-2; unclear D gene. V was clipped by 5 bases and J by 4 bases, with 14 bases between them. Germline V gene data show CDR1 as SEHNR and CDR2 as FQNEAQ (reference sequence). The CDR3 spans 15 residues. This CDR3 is CASSPPGASTGELFF. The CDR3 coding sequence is TGTGCCAGCAGCCCACCAGGCGCTTCCACCGGGGAGCTGTTTTTT. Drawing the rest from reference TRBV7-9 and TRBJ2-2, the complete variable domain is DTGVSQNPRHKITKRGQNVTFRCDPISEHNRLYWYRQTLGQGPEFLTYFQNEAQLEKSRLLSDRFSAERPKGSFSTLEIQRTEQGDSAMYLCASSPPGASTGELFFGEGSRLTVL.

The CDR3 region is CASSLSSASEKLFF. CDR3 nucleotide sequence: TGTGCCAGCAGTTTATCATCAGCGTCAGAAAAACTGTTTTTT. The gene calls are TRBV28 and TRBJ1-4; D ambiguous. The CDR3 is 14 residues long. From germline, CDR1 is MDHEN and CDR2 SYDVKM. Trimming shortened V by 1 base and J by 8 bases, and 11 bases separated the two germline ends.

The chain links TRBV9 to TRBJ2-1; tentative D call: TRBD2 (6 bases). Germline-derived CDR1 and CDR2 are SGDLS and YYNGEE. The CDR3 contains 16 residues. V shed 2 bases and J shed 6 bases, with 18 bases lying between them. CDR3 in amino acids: CASSVLSTSRSNEQFF. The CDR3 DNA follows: TGTGCCAGCAGCGTTCTCTCTACTAGCAGGAGCAATGAGCAGTTCTTC.

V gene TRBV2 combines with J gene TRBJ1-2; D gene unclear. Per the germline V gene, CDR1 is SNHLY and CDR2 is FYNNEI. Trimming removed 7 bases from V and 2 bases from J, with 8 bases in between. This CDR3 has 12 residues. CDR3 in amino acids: CASKRQNYGYTF. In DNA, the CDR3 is TGTGCCAGCAAGAGGCAGAACTATGGCTACACCTTC.

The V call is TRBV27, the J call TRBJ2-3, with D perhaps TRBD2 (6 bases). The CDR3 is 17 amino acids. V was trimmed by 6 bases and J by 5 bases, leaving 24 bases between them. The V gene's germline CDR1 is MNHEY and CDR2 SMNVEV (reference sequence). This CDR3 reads CASRTRDFSFGQDTQYF. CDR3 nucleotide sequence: TGTGCCAGCAGAACCCGGGACTTCTCGTTTGGACAAGATACGCAGTATTTT.

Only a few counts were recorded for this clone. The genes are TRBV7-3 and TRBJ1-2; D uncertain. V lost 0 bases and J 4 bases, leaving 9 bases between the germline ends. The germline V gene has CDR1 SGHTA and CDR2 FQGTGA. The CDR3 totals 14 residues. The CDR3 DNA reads TGTGCCAGCAGCTTAACGTTAGGCGGCTATGGCTACACCTTC. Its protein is CASSLTLGGYGYTF.

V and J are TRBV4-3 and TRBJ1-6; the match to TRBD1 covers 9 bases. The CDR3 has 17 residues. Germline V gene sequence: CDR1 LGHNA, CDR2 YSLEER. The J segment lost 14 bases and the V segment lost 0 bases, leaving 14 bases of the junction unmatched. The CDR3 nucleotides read TGCGCCAGCAGCCAAGATACCCCGGGACAGGGACTGACAACCCTCCACTTT. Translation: CASSQDTPGQGLTTLHF.

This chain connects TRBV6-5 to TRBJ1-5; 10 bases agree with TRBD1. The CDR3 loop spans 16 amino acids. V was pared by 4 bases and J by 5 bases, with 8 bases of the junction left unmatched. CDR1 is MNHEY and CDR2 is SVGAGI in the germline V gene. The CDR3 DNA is TGTGCCAGCAGTTCGTATGACAGGGGGCTGTATCAGCCCCAGCATTTT. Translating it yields CASSSYDRGLYQPQHF.

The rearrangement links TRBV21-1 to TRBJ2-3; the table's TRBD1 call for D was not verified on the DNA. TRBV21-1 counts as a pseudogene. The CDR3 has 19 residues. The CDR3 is CASSKTLGTGADDTDTQYF. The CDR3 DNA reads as TGTGCCAGCAGCAAAACGTTGGGGACAGGGGCTGATGACACAGATACGCAGTATTTT.

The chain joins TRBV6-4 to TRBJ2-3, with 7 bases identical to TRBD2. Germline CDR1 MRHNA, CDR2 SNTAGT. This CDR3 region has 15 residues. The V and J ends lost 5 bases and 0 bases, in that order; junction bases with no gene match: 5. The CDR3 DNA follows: TGTGCCAGCAGTATCGGACTAGGGAGCACAGATACGCAGTATTTT. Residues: CASSIGLGSTDTQYF.

The CDR3 nucleotides read TGTGCCAGCTCACCACCCACTAGCGGCAATCAGTATTTT. Amino acids: CASSPPTSGNQYF. The J gene is TRBJ2-3, the V gene TRBV18; 8 bases map to TRBD2. The length of the CDR3 is 13 residues. CDR1 and CDR2 (germline): KGHSH, LQKENI. With V trimmed by 0 bases and J by 12 bases, 5 bases remained unmatched.

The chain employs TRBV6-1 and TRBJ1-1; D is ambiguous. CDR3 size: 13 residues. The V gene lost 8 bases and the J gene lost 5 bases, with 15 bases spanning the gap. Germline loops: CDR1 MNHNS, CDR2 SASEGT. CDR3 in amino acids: CASDAKGGTEAFF. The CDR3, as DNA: TGTGCCAGCGACGCCAAGGGAGGAACTGAAGCTTTCTTT.

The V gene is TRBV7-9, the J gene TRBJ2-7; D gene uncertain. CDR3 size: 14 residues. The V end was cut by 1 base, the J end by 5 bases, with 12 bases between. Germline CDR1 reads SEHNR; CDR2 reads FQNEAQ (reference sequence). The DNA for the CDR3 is TGTGCCAGCAGCTTAGGAGTTAGTCTGAACGAGCAGTACTTC. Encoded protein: CASSLGVSLNEQYF.

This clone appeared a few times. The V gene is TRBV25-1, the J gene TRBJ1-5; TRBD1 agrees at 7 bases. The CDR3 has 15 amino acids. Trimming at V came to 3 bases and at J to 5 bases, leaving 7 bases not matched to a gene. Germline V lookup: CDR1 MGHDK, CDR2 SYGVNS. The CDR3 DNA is TGTGCCAGCAGTGAGGGACAGCCTATCGATCAGCCCCAGCATTTT. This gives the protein CASSEGQPIDQPQHF.